This TCR beta chain was captured in a study of OX40 agonist ivuxolimab in advanced cancers. Study conclusions and caveats: The study found among the lowest clonal expansion in partial responders at 0.1-3.0 mg/kg.

To note about this clone: What it binds is unknown.

Profiled with immunoSEQ multiplex PCR; TCRdb holds only in-frame clones, not every one. The sample has 50,000 to 65,000 clones, roughly four fifths seen once. The TCR originated in an adult with an advanced solid tumor such as melanoma, head and neck, liver or kidney cancer. Material: CD4+ or CD8+ T cells sorted from blood, obtained in a trial of the OX40 agonist ivuxolimab.

CDR3 amino acids: CASSLERGGQPITDTQYF. Here the CDR3 DNA reads TGTGCCAGCAGCTTAGAAAGGGGGGGACAGCCTATCACAGATACGCAGTATTTT. The genes are TRBV7-2 and TRBJ2-3; D could derive from TRBD1 or TRBD2 (7 bases each). V shed 1 base and J shed 2 bases, with 19 bases lying between them. The CDR3 covers 18 residues. Germline CDR1 SGHTA, CDR2 FQGNSA.